These 23 T cell receptor beta chains came from one sample sequenced in a study of cytomegalovirus exposure and HLA in healthy donors. PCR employed 60 Vbeta and 13 Jbeta primers. The repertoire was sequenced with immunoSEQ multiplex PCR; TCRdb's copy has only in-frame clones and lacks some. Of roughly 150,000 clones detected, about 70% appear once; the ten largest clones hold more than 3%. Sequenced material: PBMCs. The receptors shown here come from a male donor in good health and CMV-seronegative.

This clone was detected once. At one end the junction does not follow the germline gene, possibly because of a read error. J is TRBJ2-3 and V is TRBV7-3, with 7 bases fitting TRBD1. This CDR3 has 14 amino acids. CDR1 and CDR2 (germline): SGHTA, FQGTGA. Written as DNA, the CDR3 is TGTGTCAGCAGCCTGACAGGGAGCACAGATACGCAGTATTTT. Encoded protein: CVSSLTGSTDTQYF.

This clone was recorded only once. The chain recombines TRBV19 with TRBJ2-5; TRBD2 might be the D (6 bases). V was cut by 6 bases and J by 4 bases, with 15 bases left in between. CDR3 size: 14 residues. Germline V lookup: CDR1 LNHDA, CDR2 SQIVND (reference sequence). The CDR3 DNA reads as TGTGCCAGTAGCAGCCAGATGGGGGGAGAGACCCAGTACTTC. This sequence encodes CASSSQMGGETQYF.

A word on this clone: The identical CDR3 is also encoded by other nucleotide sequences in the sample. This chain uses TRBV28 with TRBJ2-7; TRBD2 matches 10 bases. The V and J ends lost 0 bases and 6 bases, in that order; junction bases with no gene match: 2. The CDR3 loop spans 14 amino acids. Germline loops: CDR1 MDHEN, CDR2 SYDVKM. As DNA, the CDR3 is TGTGCCAGCAGTTTATGGCTAGCGGGAGCCGAGCAGTACTTC. As protein: CASSLWLAGAEQYF.

The rearrangement uses TRBV19 and TRBJ2-7; maybe TRBD2 (6 bases). Trimming removed 1 base at V and 2 bases at J, with 9 bases between. The CDR3 runs to 14 residues. Germline lookup yields CDR1 LNHDA and CDR2 SQIVND (reference sequence). Here the CDR3 reads CASSIVGGTYEQYF. DNA of the CDR3: TGTGCCAGTAGTATAGTTGGCGGGACCTACGAGCAGTACTTC. Variable domain in full (rest from reference TRBV19 and TRBJ2-7): DGGITQSPKYLFRKEGQNVTLSCEQNLNHDAMYWYRQDPGQGLRLIYYSQIVNDFQKGDIAEGYSVSREKKESFPLTVTSAQKNPTAFYLCASSIVGGTYEQYFGPGTRLTVT.

CDR3 loop: CASSFNGQFEAFF. CDR3 DNA sequence: TGTGCCAGCAGTTTCAATGGACAATTTGAAGCTTTCTTT. The rearrangement uses TRBV28 and TRBJ1-1; D might be TRBD1 (5 bases). There are 13 residues in the CDR3. With 3 bases removed from V and 7 bases from J, the gap between germline ends came to 12 bases. The V gene's germline CDR1 is MDHEN and CDR2 SYDVKM.

Notes on this clone: This sample includes further DNA sequences coding for the same CDR3. The V and J genes are TRBV4-2 and TRBJ1-3; D remains ambiguous. Germline CDR1 LGHNA, CDR2 YNFKEQ. This CDR3 comprises 15 residues. Between the trimmed V and J ends, which lost 0 bases and 0 bases, there was a span of 6 bases. The CDR3 loop reads CASSQDLPSGNTIYF. CDR3 DNA: TGTGCCAGCAGCCAAGACCTTCCCTCTGGAAACACCATATATTTT.

The CDR3 spells CATSRGGGEDTQYF. CDR3 coding DNA: TGTGCCACCAGCAGAGGTGGCGGGGAAGATACGCAGTATTTT. The chain uses TRBV15 and TRBJ2-3; a possible D gene is TRBD2 (6 bases). CDR3 length: 14 residues. The V gene's germline CDR1 is LNHNV and CDR2 YYDKDF (reference sequence). With 1 base removed from V and 5 bases from J, the gap between germline ends came to 10 bases.

V usage is TRBV18 and J usage is TRBJ2-5, with 7 bases fitting TRBD1. Trimming took 6 bases from V and 3 from J; bases not matched to a gene: 4. Germline values: CDR1 KGHSH, CDR2 LQKENI. The CDR3 sequence is 13 residues long. CDR3 sequence reads: CASSPGQEETQYF. CDR3 in DNA: TGTGCCAGCTCTCCCGGACAGGAAGAGACCCAGTACTTC.

This clone came up once. The chain recombines TRBV7-3 with TRBJ2-7; 8 bases are a match to TRBD1. Trimming at V came to 2 bases and at J to 4 bases, leaving 7 bases not matched to a gene. This CDR3 is built from 15 residues. The V gene's germline CDR1 is SGHTA and CDR2 FQGTGA. The CDR3 protein is CASSLGTGKTYEQYF. The CDR3 DNA sequence: TGTGCCAGCAGCTTAGGGACAGGAAAGACGTACGAGCAGTACTTC.

The V call is TRBV27, the J call TRBJ1-5; D might be TRBD1 (5 bases). The germline V and J ends were trimmed by 1 base and 4 bases, with 8 bases remaining between them. Germline V gives CDR1 MNHEY, CDR2 SMNVEV (reference sequence). The CDR3 is 14 residues long. CDR3 sequence (DNA): TGTGCCAGCAGTTTATTTGACAGAAATCAGCCCCAGCATTTT. This translates into CASSLFDRNQPQHF.

V gene TRBV18 combines with J gene TRBJ2-1; TRBD2 matches at 7 bases. The CDR3 is made up of 14 amino acids. Germline CDR1 reads KGHSH; CDR2 reads LQKENI. Germline trimming cut 5 bases from V and 6 bases from J; bases unmatched to any gene: 7. CDR3 region: CASSIQTSPNEQFF. CDR3 coding DNA: TGTGCCAGCTCAATCCAGACTAGCCCCAATGAGCAGTTCTTC.

This clone has a handful of counts. The rearrangement uses TRBV9 and TRBJ2-1, with 12 bases lining up with TRBD2. The V segment lost 0 bases and the J segment 7 bases; nucleotides outside the gene matches: 5. Germline V gene sequence: CDR1 SGDLS, CDR2 YYNGEE. The CDR3 has 16 residues. The CDR3 region is CASSVAASGRENEQFF. The CDR3 DNA is TGTGCCAGCAGCGTAGCGGCTAGCGGGAGGGAAAATGAGCAGTTCTTC.

This clone is a singleton in its sample. V and J are TRBV7-9 and TRBJ2-3; 12 nucleotides align to TRBD2. The ends lost 3 bases at V and 4 bases at J; junction bases unmatched: 5. Germline lookup yields CDR1 SEHNR and CDR2 FQNEAQ (reference sequence). This CDR3 comprises 16 residues. The CDR3 sequence is CASSFLAGGPSDTQYF. DNA for the CDR3: TGTGCCAGCAGCTTTCTAGCGGGAGGGCCGTCAGATACGCAGTATTTT.

The CDR3: CASSLLGAGGPNSPLHF. The CDR3 nucleotides are TGTGCCAGCAGTTTACTGGGTGCGGGAGGCCCTAATTCACCCCTCCACTTT. V and J are TRBV28 and TRBJ1-6, with unresolved D. V lost 2 bases and J 6 bases, leaving 17 bases between the germline ends. This CDR3 has 17 amino acids. From germline, CDR1 is MDHEN and CDR2 SYDVKM.

This clone has only a few counts. This rearrangement joins TRBV30 to TRBJ2-1, with a possible D match to TRBD2 (6 bases). The CDR3 consists of 13 residues. Trimming removed 5 bases at V and 5 bases at J, with 13 bases between. Germline V gives CDR1 GTSNPN, CDR2 SVGIG (reference sequence). CDR3 sequence (DNA): TGTGCCTGGGCTCGGGACTTCGACAATGAGCAGTTCTTC. Protein product: CAWARDFDNEQFF.

The chain has TRBV6-5 and TRBJ2-7, with D possibly TRBD2 on 5 matching bases. Germline CDR1 is MNHEY and CDR2 is SVGAGI. Trimming left V 5 bases short and J 0 bases short, with 14 bases between. This CDR3 is built from 15 residues. CDR3 sequence reads: CASSPSGVSSYEQYF. DNA for the CDR3: TGTGCCAGCAGTCCCAGCGGAGTCAGCTCCTACGAGCAGTACTTC.

This rearrangement joins TRBV11-3 to TRBJ1-1; TRBD1 agrees at 8 bases. Germline values: CDR1 SGHNT, CDR2 YENEEA. CDR3 size: 14 residues. With 5 bases clipped from V and 1 base from J, the junction kept 3 bases outside the gene matches. The CDR3 protein is CASSPGTGNTEAFF. In nucleotides, the CDR3 is TGTGCCAGCAGCCCCGGGACAGGGAACACTGAAGCTTTCTTT.

This clone was observed a few times. The V and J genes are TRBV16 and TRBJ1-1; D uncertain. Germline V lookup: CDR1 KGHSY, CDR2 FQNENV. V lost 4 bases, J lost 7 bases, and 22 bases lay in between. The CDR3 is made up of 16 amino acids. Here the CDR3 reads CASSPPILGYGNEAFF. The CDR3 DNA reads TGTGCCAGCAGCCCCCCGATTTTGGGGTACGGGAATGAAGCTTTCTTT.

The chain carries TRBV5-1 and TRBJ2-7, with 7 nucleotides matching TRBD1. V lost 4 bases to trimming and J lost 7 bases; unmatched junction nucleotides: 5. The germline gives CDR1 SGHRS, CDR2 YFSETQ. The CDR3 sequence is 12 residues long. CDR3 nucleotides: TGCGCCAGCAGCGGGACAGACAAAGAGCAGTACTTC. It specifies CASSGTDKEQYF.

This chain joins TRBV9 and TRBJ1-2, with a possible D match to TRBD1 (6 bases). There are 16 residues in the CDR3. CDR1 is SGDLS, CDR2 YYNGEE, per germline. Trimming left V 7 bases short and J 4 bases short, with 23 bases between. The CDR3 DNA follows: TGTGCCAGCGCGTCCACCGACAGGCCCTATGCCTATGGCTACACCTTC. Translation: CASASTDRPYAYGYTF.

This clone was seen more than once but under ten times. The genes are TRBV6-4 and TRBJ2-1, with a tentative D call TRBD2 (7 bases). CDR1 MRHNA and CDR2 SNTAGT come from the germline V gene. The V end was cut by 4 bases, the J end by 5 bases, with 18 bases between. CDR3 size: 16 residues. The CDR3 loop reads CASSVFEGGDHNEQFF. CDR3 coding DNA: TGTGCCAGCAGTGTTTTTGAGGGGGGGGATCACAATGAGCAGTTCTTC.

The genes are TRBV4-2 and TRBJ2-5; D is perhaps TRBD2 (6 bases). V lost 2 bases, J lost 1 base, and 14 bases lay in between. CDR1 is LGHNA, CDR2 YNFKEQ, per germline. The CDR3 loop spans 16 amino acids. The CDR3 protein is CASSQILADTQETQYF. The CDR3 bases are TGTGCCAGCAGCCAAATTTTAGCGGATACCCAAGAGACCCAGTACTTC.

The chain couples TRBV6-6 to TRBJ2-1; 10 bases agree with TRBD2. Germline V lookup: CDR1 MNHNY, CDR2 SVGAGI (reference sequence). The CDR3 consists of 13 residues. The DNA of the CDR3 is TGTGCATGCGGGCTAGCGGGAGCCAATGAGCAGTTCTTC. Translation: CACGLAGANEQFF.